The clone carrying this T cell receptor (beta chain) was counted many times. This specimen comes from a study of T cell repertoires in cytomegalovirus infection. MiXCR, run by TCRdb on the reads, gives a single entry per CDR3 protein. This sample has 300,000 to 400,000 distinct CDR3 sequences, with about a sixth found just once. The V and J ends lost 7 bases and 8 bases, in that order; junction bases with no gene match: 9. Looked up from germline, CDR1 is SGHTA and CDR2 is FQGNSA. This CDR3 has 14 residues. The TCR was taken from a human donor in good health (CMV status not recorded). Some clones in this sample may be carry-over from other donors' samples. The sequenced sample consisted of PBMCs. This sequence joins TRBV7-2 and TRBJ2-1; 9 bases line up with TRBD2. The CDR3, as DNA: TGTGCCAGCACCGTGGGACTAGCATACTATGAGCAGTTCTTC. Its protein is CASTVGLAYYEQFF.